These 20 T cell receptor beta chains originate from one sample sequenced in a study of OX40 agonist ivuxolimab in advanced cancers. TCRdb keeps only in-frame clones here, not all; method: immunoSEQ multiplex PCR. The data show 65,000 to 80,000 clones, approximately 90% seen once. Sequenced here: CD4+ or CD8+ T cells sorted from blood, sampled in a trial of the OX40 agonist ivuxolimab. Receptors originate from an adult with an advanced solid tumor such as melanoma, head and neck, liver or kidney cancer.

The table lists this clone with a count of one. The rearrangement links TRBV10-2 to TRBJ1-1; D unresolved. The CDR3 is 13 residues long. V dropped 4 bases and J dropped 1 base, with 7 bases sitting between them. Germline V gene lookup returns CDR1 WSHSY and CDR2 SAAADI. This chain's CDR3 is CASSGGWNTEAFF. CDR3 bases: TGCGCCAGCAGTGGAGGGTGGAACACTGAAGCTTTCTTT.

The V and J genes are TRBV19 and TRBJ1-5; TRBD1 agrees at 11 bases. This CDR3 has 16 residues. Germline-derived CDR1 and CDR2 are LNHDA and SQIVND (reference sequence). Trimming cost V 3 bases and J 4 bases; bases outside gene matches: 5. Written as DNA, the CDR3 is TGTGCCAGTAGTATCCCCGGGACAGGGGGGAATCAGCCCCAGCATTTT. Its translation: CASSIPGTGGNQPQHF.

This chain connects TRBV27 to TRBJ2-7, with 11 bases fitting TRBD1. The V and J ends lost 6 bases and 2 bases, in that order; junction bases with no gene match: 6. Germline V gives CDR1 MNHEY, CDR2 SMNVEV (reference sequence). The CDR3 is made up of 15 amino acids. This CDR3 is CASRSPGQGAYEQYF. CDR3 nucleotide sequence: TGTGCCAGCAGGTCACCGGGACAGGGGGCCTACGAGCAGTACTTC.

This clone was detected only a few times. V usage is TRBV7-2 and J usage is TRBJ2-3; D is perhaps TRBD2 (7 bases). Germline values: CDR1 SGHTA, CDR2 FQGNSA. The CDR3 covers 17 residues. V was trimmed by 2 bases and J by 2 bases, leaving 17 bases between them. As DNA, the CDR3 is TGTGCCAGCAGCTTAAAAGGGGGGGGTCTATCCACAGATACGCAGTATTTT. Translation: CASSLKGGGLSTDTQYF.

This chain uses TRBV2 with TRBJ2-1; TRBD2 matches 16 bases. The trim removed 6 bases at V and 7 bases at J, leaving 6 bases unmatched. Germline CDR1 SNHLY, CDR2 FYNNEI. There are 16 residues in the CDR3. CDR3 sequence reads: CASRGLAGGPMNEQFF. In nucleotides, the CDR3 is TGTGCCAGCAGGGGACTAGCGGGAGGGCCTATGAATGAGCAGTTCTTC.

The chain uses TRBV4-1 and TRBJ2-7; 11 bases agree with TRBD2. Trimming took 5 bases from V and 0 from J; bases not matched to a gene: 15. CDR1 and CDR2 (germline): MGHRA, YSYEKL. This CDR3 has 19 residues. In DNA, the CDR3 is TGCGCCAGCAGCACGAAACCCGGGACTAGCGGTTCCAGCTCCTACGAGCAGTACTTC. Translated, it gives CASSTKPGTSGSSSYEQYF.

The chain employs TRBV7-2 and TRBJ2-5, with TRBD1 as a possible D gene (6 bases). The CDR3 spans 14 residues. CDR1 is SGHTA, CDR2 FQGNSA, per germline. Trimming cost V 5 bases and J 2 bases, with 12 bases left between them. CDR3 in amino acids: CASSLGTLQETQYF. CDR3 DNA sequence: TGTGCCAGCAGCCTAGGGACACTGCAAGAGACCCAGTACTTC.

The rearrangement uses TRBV11-2 and TRBJ2-7; no definite D call. This CDR3 has 15 residues. Trimming cost V 0 bases and J 3 bases, with 12 bases left between them. Germline CDR1 is SGHAT and CDR2 is FQNNGV. CDR3 loop: CASSLERLFYYEQYF. The CDR3 DNA reads as TGTGCCAGCAGCTTAGAGCGGCTTTTCTACTACGAGCAGTACTTC.

V gene TRBV5-1 combines with J gene TRBJ1-2, with 7 bases aligning to TRBD1. Losses at the gene ends were 4 bases for V and 5 bases for J; bases not matched to a gene: 11. The CDR3 runs 15 residues. Germline values: CDR1 SGHRS, CDR2 YFSETQ. The CDR3 reads CASSIQGQSKYGYTF. The CDR3 DNA sequence: TGCGCCAGCAGCATTCAGGGACAGAGTAAATATGGCTACACCTTC.

The V call is TRBV2, the J call TRBJ2-1, with D perhaps matching TRBD2 (5 bases). This CDR3 is 12 amino acids long. CDR1 and CDR2 (germline): SNHLY, FYNNEI. Trimming removed 11 bases at V and 1 base at J, with 9 bases between. CDR3 region: CALGISYNEQFF. CDR3 in DNA: TGTGCCCTCGGGATTTCCTACAATGAGCAGTTCTTC. Complete variable domain (other parts from reference TRBV2 and TRBJ2-1): EPEVTQTPSHQVTQMGQEVILRCVPISNHLYFYWYRQILGQKVEFLVSFYNNEISEKSEIFDDQFSVERPDGSNFTLKIRSTKLEDSAMYFCALGISYNEQFFGPGTRLTVL.

The chain joins TRBV12-5 to TRBJ1-2; 7 bases map to TRBD1. The CDR3 runs to 15 residues. The trim removed 1 base at V and 8 bases at J, leaving 10 bases unmatched. Germline CDR1 is LGHNT and CDR2 is FRNRAP. The CDR3 DNA is TGTGCTAGTGGTTTGGACACTACAGGGGTTAGGGGCTACACCTTC. Translation: CASGLDTTGVRGYTF. The full variable domain, completed using reference TRBV12-5 and TRBJ1-2, is DARVTQTPRHKVTEMGQEVTMRCQPILGHNTVFWYRQTMMQGLELLAYFRNRAPLDDSGMPKDRFSAEMPDATLATLKIQPSEPRDSAVYFCASGLDTTGVRGYTFGSGTRLTVV.

J is TRBJ2-5 and V is TRBV4-2; 14 bases match TRBD2. The CDR3 covers 15 residues. The V and J ends lost 4 bases and 4 bases, in that order; junction bases with no gene match: 2. CDR1 and CDR2 (germline): LGHNA, YNFKEQ. The CDR3 DNA reads as TGTGCCAGCAGCCGCGGGACTAGCGGGAGAGAGACCCAGTACTTC. Translating gives CASSRGTSGRETQYF.

V usage is TRBV5-1 and J usage is TRBJ2-2, with 10 bases fitting TRBD1. Germline loops: CDR1 SGHRS, CDR2 YFSETQ. The ends lost 5 bases at V and 7 bases at J; junction bases unmatched: 5. The CDR3 is 14 amino acids. The CDR3 nucleotides are TGCGCCAGCAGGACAGGGGGCTGGAACGGGGAGCTGTTTTTT. Translating it yields CASRTGGWNGELFF. Complete variable domain (other parts from reference TRBV5-1 and TRBJ2-2): KAGVTQTPRYLIKTRGQQVTLSCSPISGHRSVSWYQQTPGQGLQFLFEYFSETQRNKGNFPGRFSGRQFSNSRSEMNVSTLELGDSALYLCASRTGGWNGELFFGEGSRLTVL.

V usage is TRBV10-3 and J usage is TRBJ1-5, with D unresolved. V lost 11 bases and J 6 bases, leaving 17 bases between the germline ends. This CDR3 region has 13 residues. CDR1 ENHRY and CDR2 SYGVKD come from the germline V gene. CDR3 nucleotides: TGTGCCGTCCGCCGGGGATGGGGTCAGCCCCAGCATTTT. It encodes CAVRRGWGQPQHF.

The V call is TRBV7-8, the J call TRBJ1-5; tentatively, D is TRBD1 (6 bases). The germline V gene encodes CDR1 SGHVS and CDR2 FQNEAQ. The CDR3 extends over 15 amino acids. Trimming removed 4 bases at V and 3 bases at J, with 13 bases between. The CDR3 loop reads CASSSITGNNQPQHF. The CDR3 nucleotides read TGTGCCAGCAGCTCGATAACAGGGAACAATCAGCCCCAGCATTTT.

This clone was detected only once. V gene TRBV23-1 combines with J gene TRBJ2-1, with 7 bases that match TRBD1. TRBV23-1 is an open reading frame, and its role is uncertain. There are 17 residues in the CDR3. V dropped 2 bases and J dropped 8; count of bases not matched to a gene: 15. The CDR3 DNA follows: TGCGCCAGCAGTCAAGGAATTGACAGGGTTTTTTCACATGAGCAGTTCTTC. This gives the protein CASSQGIDRVFSHEQFF.

This clone was detected only once. The chain combines TRBV2 with TRBJ2-1, with D unresolved. V dropped 8 bases and J dropped 5 bases, with 10 bases sitting between them. The CDR3 runs 12 residues. The germline V gene encodes CDR1 SNHLY and CDR2 FYNNEI. The CDR3 reads CASHDRNNEQFF. The CDR3 nucleotides read TGTGCCAGCCACGACCGTAACAATGAGCAGTTCTTC.

V usage is TRBV19 and J usage is TRBJ1-5, with a weak D call TRBD1 (5 bases). The V gene's germline CDR1 is LNHDA and CDR2 SQIVND (reference sequence). This CDR3 contains 16 residues. Trimming pared 5 bases from V and 6 bases from J, leaving 20 bases between. The CDR3 is CASSLNRRSGPQPQHF. DNA for the CDR3: TGTGCCAGTAGTTTAAATAGGCGTTCAGGGCCTCAGCCCCAGCATTTT.

This rearrangement joins TRBV11-1 to TRBJ2-5, with no clear D. The CDR3 covers 15 residues. V was pared by 5 bases and J by 3 bases, with 16 bases between. Germline V CDR1 and CDR2: SGHAT, FQDESV (reference sequence). Here the CDR3 reads CASSRNLQEKETQYF. The DNA of the CDR3 is TGTGCCAGCAGCCGAAATCTCCAGGAGAAAGAGACCCAGTACTTC.

The J gene is TRBJ2-3, the V gene TRBV7-3, with D perhaps being TRBD1 or TRBD2 (6 bases each). Germline V gene sequence: CDR1 SGHTA, CDR2 FQGTGA. This CDR3 has 16 amino acids. V dropped 2 bases and J dropped 4 bases, with 16 bases sitting between them. CDR3 region: CASSLSGAGGSDTQYF. The CDR3 DNA reads TGTGCCAGCAGCTTATCGGGGGCCGGAGGTTCAGATACGCAGTATTTT. Supplemented by reference TRBV7-3 and TRBJ2-3, the full variable domain reads GAGVSQTPSNKVTEKGKYVELRCDPISGHTALYWYRQSLGQGPEFLIYFQGTGAADDSGLPNDRFFAVRPEGSVSTLKIQRTERGDSAVYLCASSLSGAGGSDTQYFGPGTRLTVL.